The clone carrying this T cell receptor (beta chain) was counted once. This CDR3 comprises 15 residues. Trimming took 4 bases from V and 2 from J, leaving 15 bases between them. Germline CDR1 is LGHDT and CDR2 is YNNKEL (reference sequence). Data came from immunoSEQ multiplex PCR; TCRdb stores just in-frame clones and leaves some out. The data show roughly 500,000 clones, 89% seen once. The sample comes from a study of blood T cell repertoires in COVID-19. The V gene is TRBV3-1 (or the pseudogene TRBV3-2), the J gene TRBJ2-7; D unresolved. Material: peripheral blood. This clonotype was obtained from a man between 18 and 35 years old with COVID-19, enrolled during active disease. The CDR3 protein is CASSPRTVTTYEQYF. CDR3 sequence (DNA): TGTGCCAGCAGCCCCCGAACAGTAACAACCTACGAGCAGTACTTC.